Shown below are 15 T cell receptor beta chains from a single sample sequenced in a study of cytomegalovirus exposure and HLA in healthy donors. Sequenced by immunoSEQ multiplex PCR; TCRdb stores in-frame clones only, minus some. The sample lists some 170,000 clones; approximately 87% were seen once. The sequenced material came from PBMCs. These receptors all stem from a woman in her twenties or thirties in good health and CMV-seronegative.

V is TRBV6-1 and J is TRBJ1-2, with D hard to call. Germline-derived CDR1 and CDR2 are MNHNS and SASEGT. V dropped 2 bases and J dropped 0 bases, with 7 bases sitting between them. This CDR3 has 14 residues. In DNA form, the CDR3 reads TGTGCCAGCAGTGAAACACAGACTAACTATGGCTACACCTTC. Protein sequence: CASSETQTNYGYTF.

The rearrangement uses TRBV2 and TRBJ2-2; 9 nucleotides match TRBD1. V was pared by 6 bases and J by 6 bases, with 8 bases of the junction left unmatched. Germline V lookup: CDR1 SNHLY, CDR2 FYNNEI. CDR3 size: 15 residues. CDR3 loop: CASRRDRVSPGELFF. In nucleotides, the CDR3 is TGTGCCAGCAGGCGGGACAGGGTGTCGCCCGGGGAGCTGTTTTTT.

The chain links TRBV13 to TRBJ1-2; 7 bases are shared with TRBD1. With V trimmed by 4 bases and J by 2 bases, 4 bases remained unmatched. The CDR3 extends over 14 amino acids. Germline V gene data show CDR1 as PRHDT and CDR2 as FYEKMQ (reference sequence). The CDR3 nucleotides read TGTGCCAGCAGCTGGACAGGACCGAACTATGGCTACACCTTC. This translates into CASSWTGPNYGYTF.

This clone came up once. This chain uses TRBV7-2 with TRBJ2-7; the match to TRBD2 covers 9 bases. V lost 5 bases, J lost 1 base, and 9 bases stayed unmatched. The germline V gene encodes CDR1 SGHTA and CDR2 FQGNSA. The CDR3 consists of 16 residues. This chain's CDR3 is CASSGPGLARSYEQYF. The DNA for the CDR3 is TGTGCCAGCAGCGGACCGGGACTAGCCCGATCCTACGAGCAGTACTTC.

The V and J genes are TRBV7-8 and TRBJ2-5; possible D gene TRBD1, 6 bases. Germline V gives CDR1 SGHVS, CDR2 FQNEAQ. This CDR3 spans 15 amino acids. V lost 6 bases and J lost 0, with 14 bases in between. CDR3 sequence: CASRPDRDNQETQYF. DNA for the CDR3: TGTGCCAGCAGACCCGACCGGGACAACCAAGAGACCCAGTACTTC.

This clone was detected once. The chain employs TRBV2 and TRBJ2-5; the D gene is possibly TRBD2 (6 bases). Trimming took off 8 bases at V and 5 bases at J, with 21 bases between the two ends. Per the germline V gene, CDR1 is SNHLY and CDR2 is FYNNEI. The CDR3 loop spans 15 amino acids. The CDR3 here is CASLKSRAGRETQYF. Written as DNA, the CDR3 is TGTGCCAGCCTAAAGAGCCGGGCGGGGCGGGAGACCCAGTACTTC.

The chain is built from TRBV29-1 and TRBJ2-1, with 13 positions matching TRBD2. V shed 1 base, J shed 6 bases, and the junction held 3 bases outside the gene matches. Per germline, CDR1 SQVTM and CDR2 ANQGSEA. The CDR3 contains 15 residues. The chain's CDR3 is CSVEVLAGGRNEQFF. CDR3 in DNA: TGCAGCGTTGAAGTACTAGCGGGGGGGCGCAATGAGCAGTTCTTC.

CDR3 region: CASSPRGGSNTGELFF. CDR3 DNA sequence: TGTGCCAGCAGCCCCAGGGGTGGATCGAACACCGGGGAGCTGTTTTTT. This chain uses TRBV7-9 with TRBJ2-2; TRBD1 is a possible D gene (6 bases). The germline gives CDR1 SEHNR, CDR2 FQNEAQ (reference sequence). The CDR3 length is 16 residues. V was cut by 5 bases and J by 0 bases, with 13 bases left in between.

This chain joins TRBV30 and TRBJ2-3; 9 bases align to TRBD2. The CDR3 sequence is 15 residues long. Germline lookup yields CDR1 GTSNPN and CDR2 SVGIG (reference sequence). Trimming removed 4 bases from V and 1 base from J; junction bases left unmatched: 6. The CDR3 here is CAWTRERGGTDTQYF. The DNA for the CDR3 is TGTGCCTGGACGCGCGAGCGGGGGGGCACAGATACGCAGTATTTT. The full variable domain, rest sourced from reference TRBV30 and TRBJ2-3, is SQTIHQWPATLVQPVGSPLSLECTVEGTSNPNLYWYRQAAGRGLQLLFYSVGIGQISSEVPQNLSASRPQDRQFILSSKKLLLSDSGFYLCAWTRERGGTDTQYFGPGTRLTVL.

This clone has a single count. The gene calls are TRBV5-6 and TRBJ1-1, with D possibly matching TRBD1 (5 bases). The CDR3 consists of 16 residues. Germline loops: CDR1 SGHDT, CDR2 YYEEEE. V was pared by 6 bases and J by 4 bases, with 22 bases between. Here the CDR3 reads CASNGGGTQVTTEAFF. CDR3 nucleotide sequence: TGTGCCAGCAACGGGGGGGGGACCCAGGTTACCACTGAAGCTTTCTTT.

The chain recombines TRBV6-1 with TRBJ1-2; weak D call: TRBD1 (5 bases). V gave up 6 bases and J gave up 6 bases, with 11 bases separating them. CDR3 length: 12 amino acids. Germline V gives CDR1 MNHNS, CDR2 SASEGT. CDR3 DNA: TGTGCCAGCAGCGGGGGGGGGAATGGCTACACCTTC. Protein product: CASSGGGNGYTF.

The chain employs TRBV7-9 and TRBJ2-5, with D possibly being TRBD1 (5 bases). Germline CDR1 is SEHNR and CDR2 is FQNEAQ (reference sequence). The CDR3 is 16 amino acids. Trimming took off 3 bases at V and 1 base at J, with 15 bases between the two ends. CDR3 sequence (DNA): TGTGCCAGCAGCTTTGGGGCAGGAGCATTCCAAGAGACCCAGTACTTC. As protein: CASSFGAGAFQETQYF.

The chain couples TRBV7-6 to TRBJ2-5, with D possibly TRBD2 on 5 matching bases. The CDR3 is made up of 13 amino acids. CDR1 SGHVS and CDR2 FNYEAQ come from the germline V gene. Trimming cost V 4 bases and J 1 base, with 7 bases left between them. The CDR3 is CASSSRVQETQYF. CDR3 DNA: TGTGCCAGCAGCTCGCGGGTCCAAGAGACCCAGTACTTC.

V usage is TRBV7-8 and J usage is TRBJ1-6, with D hard to call. Germline V gene sequence: CDR1 SGHVS, CDR2 FQNEAQ. This CDR3 is 13 amino acids long. V was shortened by 5 bases and J by 7 bases, with 9 bases between the two germline ends. The CDR3 protein is CASSPPQNSPLHF. The CDR3 region has the DNA TGTGCCAGCAGCCCGCCTCAGAATTCACCCCTCCACTTT.

The chain carries TRBV30 and TRBJ2-1; tentatively, D is TRBD1 (5 bases). CDR1 and CDR2 (germline): GTSNPN, SVGIG (reference sequence). The ends were cut back, 1 base at V and 1 base at J, with 5 bases in the middle. This CDR3 is built from 13 residues. CDR3 protein: CAWSAGSYNEQFF. For the CDR3, the DNA is TGTGCCTGGAGTGCAGGGTCCTACAATGAGCAGTTCTTC.